This T cell receptor beta chain is drawn from a study of spatial heterogeneity in lung cancer. This clonotype was counted at least ten times. This beta chain is off target for a library built for alpha chains, so its abundance means little. The time point: sample taken at primary tumor resection. Whole RNA was taken from tumor, nontumor lung or frozen PBMC; it was then sequenced unsorted. This CDR3 has 16 amino acids. Germline V gene data show CDR1 as MNHNS and CDR2 as SASEGT. With 8 bases removed from V and 2 bases from J, the gap between germline ends came to 21 bases. Each CDR3 protein gets one entry after TCRdb re-called the 5' RACE reads with MiXCR. Counted here are 12,000 or so distinct CDR3 sequences, 5.5% to 7.5% occurring once; the ten biggest clones make up about 9.4%.

This receptor was taken from a male donor with early-stage non-small cell lung cancer. The sample was normal lung tissue next to the tumor, taken at surgery. The chain carries TRBV6-1 and TRBJ2-5; D is undetermined. CDR3 amino acids: CASGGRGQAIQETQYF. CDR3 in DNA: TGTGCCAGCGGTGGCCGTGGGCAGGCGATTCAAGAGACCCAGTACTTC.